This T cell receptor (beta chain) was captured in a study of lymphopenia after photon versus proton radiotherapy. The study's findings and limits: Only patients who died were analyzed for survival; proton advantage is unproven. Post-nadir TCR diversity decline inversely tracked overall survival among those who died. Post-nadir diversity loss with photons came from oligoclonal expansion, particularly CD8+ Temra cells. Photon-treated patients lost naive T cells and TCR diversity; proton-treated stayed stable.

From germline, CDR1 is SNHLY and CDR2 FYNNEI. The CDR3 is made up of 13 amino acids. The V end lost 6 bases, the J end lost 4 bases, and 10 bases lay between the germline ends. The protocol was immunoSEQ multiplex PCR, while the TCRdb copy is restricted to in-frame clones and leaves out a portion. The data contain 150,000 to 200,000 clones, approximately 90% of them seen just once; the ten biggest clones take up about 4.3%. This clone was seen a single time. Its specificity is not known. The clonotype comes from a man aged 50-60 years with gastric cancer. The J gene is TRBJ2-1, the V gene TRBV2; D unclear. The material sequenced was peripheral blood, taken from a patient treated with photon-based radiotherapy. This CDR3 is CASSADNYNEQFF. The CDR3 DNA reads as TGTGCCAGCAGCGCCGACAATTACAATGAGCAGTTCTTC.